The 3 T cell receptor beta chains below all came from one sample that was sequenced in a study of cytomegalovirus exposure and HLA in healthy donors. A multiplex PCR was run with 60 Vbeta primers and 13 Jbeta primers. Only in-frame clones appear in the TCRdb table, and some are missing; sequencing was by immunoSEQ multiplex PCR. Of 130,000 or so clones in the sample, approximately 69% were seen once. The specimen sequenced was PBMCs. These receptors were taken from a man in his forties in good health and CMV-seropositive.

The chain is built from TRBV11-2 and TRBJ2-7; D perhaps matches TRBD2 (6 bases). CDR1 and CDR2 from the germline V gene are SGHAT and FQNNGV. V was clipped by 8 bases and J by 0 bases, with 14 bases between them. The CDR3 consists of 14 residues. The CDR3 spells CASGGDGSSYEQYF. In DNA, the CDR3 is TGTGCCAGCGGCGGGGACGGTAGCTCCTACGAGCAGTACTTC.

The V gene is TRBV28, the J gene TRBJ2-5; D perhaps matches TRBD2 (6 bases). CDR1 and CDR2 (germline): MDHEN, SYDVKM. The CDR3 length is 14 residues. V was trimmed by 5 bases and J by 5 bases, leaving 15 bases between them. The CDR3 nucleotides are TGTGCCAGCAGTCCTGGGGGGTCAAGGGAGACCCAGTACTTC. Translated, it gives CASSPGGSRETQYF.

The table lists this clone with a count of one. V is TRBV18 and J is TRBJ2-5, with 9 bases aligning to TRBD2. Trimming cost V 0 bases and J 2 bases; bases outside gene matches: 4. CDR1 and CDR2 (germline): KGHSH, LQKENI. This CDR3 is 16 amino acids long. The CDR3 region is CASSPPGLAGQETQYF. The CDR3 DNA sequence: TGTGCCAGCTCACCACCGGGGCTAGCGGGGCAAGAGACCCAGTACTTC.